This TCR beta chain was profiled in a study of T cells in Graves' hyperthyroidism and ophthalmopathy. The CDR3 loop spans 14 amino acids. The germline V gene has CDR1 MRHNA and CDR2 SNTAGT. V was shortened by 0 bases and J by 8 bases, with 11 bases between the two germline ends. Broader study findings: Most expanded thyroid clonotypes above 0.001 recurred in blood.

RNA transcripts were the template for amplifying TCR beta CDR3 regions. The HTBI primer set drove a first-round RT-PCR of the TCR CDR3. Using its own MiXCR run on the multiplex PCR reads, TCRdb lists one record per CDR3 protein. The sample has 650,000 to 700,000 distinct CDR3 sequences, 17% seen once. Diagnosis relied on clinical symptoms, serum thyroxine and TRAb, thyroid ultrasound and orbital computed tomography. Fresh 10 ml peripheral blood yielded PBMCs. Concerning this clonotype itself: Its antigen remains unknown.

The source of this sequence is a man aged 50 or older with Graves' hyperthyroidism. The rearrangement links TRBV6-4 to TRBJ2-1, with D perhaps matching TRBD2 (6 bases). Specimen: blood. The chain's CDR3 is CASSDSGRRDEQFF. In DNA, the CDR3 is TGTGCCAGCAGTGACTCAGGGAGGAGGGATGAGCAGTTCTTC.